Listed below are T cell receptor beta chains from one sample, sequenced in a study of shared clonotypes between healthy human individuals. Only in-frame clones appear in the TCRdb table, and some are missing; sequencing was by immunoSEQ multiplex PCR. Of over 1.4 million clones detected, approximately 97% appear once; the ten largest clones hold roughly 1.1%. Material: naive CD4+ T cells sorted from blood. The receptors were gathered from a man aged 25 to 40 in good health. Both conserved end residues are part of each CDR3. The D gene is left open where the match is weak. Where a row states a size, it is once, few, many or the class of an expanded clone; other rows omit it.

v_call,clone_size,d_call,j_call,cdr3_aa,cdr3_nt
TRBV9,.,TRBD2,TRBJ2-5,CASSQAGRETQYF,TGTGCCAGCAGCCAAGCGGGACGAGAGACCCAGTACTTC
TRBV7-9,.,TRBD1,TRBJ2-7,CASSPTPGQGVYEQYF,TGTGCCAGCAGCCCTACCCCGGGACAGGGAGTCTACGAGCAGTACTTC
TRBV7-6,once,.,TRBJ2-3,CASSLVGSSADTQYF,TGTGCCAGCAGCTTAGTAGGGTCTTCGGCAGATACGCAGTATTTT
TRBV28,.,.,TRBJ1-1,CASSSVLSGEAFF,TGTGCCAGCAGTTCGGTCTTGTCGGGTGAAGCTTTCTTT
TRBV11-2,.,TRBD2,TRBJ2-7,CASSLVSGRAHSYEQYF,TGTGCCAGCAGCTTAGTGAGCGGGAGGGCTCACTCCTACGAGCAGTACTTC
TRBV11-2,.,TRBD2,TRBJ2-1,CASRVASGAYNEQFF,TGTGCCAGCAGGGTTGCTAGCGGGGCCTACAATGAGCAGTTCTTC
TRBV27,.,.,TRBJ2-3,CASSLDGVSSTDTQYF,TGTGCCAGCAGTTTAGACGGGGTTTCTAGCACAGATACGCAGTATTTT
TRBV4-3,.,TRBD1,TRBJ2-3,CASSQEGDRDPATDTQYF,TGCGCCAGCAGCCAAGAGGGGGACAGGGATCCCGCCACAGATACGCAGTATTTT
TRBV6-5,.,.,TRBJ2-7,CASSYSRVHQSYEQYF,TGTGCCAGCAGTTACTCGCGGGTTCACCAGTCCTACGAGCAGTACTTC
TRBV6-5,.,.,TRBJ2-7,CASSIGHGYEQYF,TGTGCCAGCAGCATCGGACACGGTTACGAGCAGTACTTC
TRBV18,few,.,TRBJ2-7,CASSPPNSLAYEQYF,TGTGCCAGCTCACCTCCGAACTCTCTGGCCTACGAGCAGTACTTC
TRBV30,once,.,TRBJ2-2,CAWNLLVVGELFF,TGTGCCTGGAATCTCCTCGTGGTCGGGGAGCTGTTTTTT
TRBV10-1,.,.,TRBJ1-5,CASSDSSNQPQHF,TGCGCCAGCTCGGACAGTAGCAATCAGCCCCAGCATTTT
TRBV5-1,.,.,TRBJ2-7,CASSHERSQQYF,TGCGCCAGCAGCCATGAGAGGAGCCAGCAGTACTTC
TRBV19,.,.,TRBJ1-5,CASSSPGPNQPQHF,TGTGCCAGTAGTTCACCGGGACCCAATCAGCCCCAGCATTTT
TRBV29-1,.,TRBD1,TRBJ1-1,CSVEGQVNTEAFF,TGCAGCGTGGAGGGACAGGTGAACACTGAAGCTTTCTTT
TRBV14,.,.,TRBJ2-2,CASSQAHTGELFF,TGTGCCAGCAGCCAAGCCCACACCGGGGAGCTGTTTTTT
TRBV10-3,.,.,TRBJ2-3,CAISGSDTQYF,TGTGCCATCAGTGGGTCAGATACGCAGTATTTT
TRBV7-9,once,.,TRBJ2-3,CASNYLVPDTQYF,TGTGCCAGCAATTATCTAGTCCCAGATACGCAGTATTTT
TRBV7-2,.,.,TRBJ2-2,CASSRQLNTGELFF,TGTGCCAGCAGCCGACAGCTGAACACCGGGGAGCTGTTTTTT
TRBV2,.,TRBD1,TRBJ1-5,CASSDRGVAFSNQPQHF,TGTGCCAGCAGTGACAGGGGGGTCGCTTTCAGCAATCAGCCCCAGCATTTT
TRBV2,.,.,TRBJ2-7,CASSDPGTSYEQYF,TGTGCCAGCAGTGATCCAGGGACCTCCTACGAGCAGTACTTC
TRBV5-6,.,TRBD1,TRBJ2-3,CASSLLRDRTTDTQYF,TGTGCCAGCAGCTTGTTGCGGGACAGGACCACAGATACGCAGTATTTT
TRBV19,.,.,TRBJ2-1,CASSAPGLYNEQFF,TGTGCCAGTAGTGCTCCGGGGCTCTACAATGAGCAGTTCTTC
TRBV19,.,.,TRBJ1-1,CASSKIGNTEAFF,TGTGCCAGTAGTAAGATTGGAAACACTGAAGCTTTCTTT
TRBV9,.,TRBD1,TRBJ2-6,CASSVTPGQGVPGANVLTF,TGTGCCAGCAGCGTAACCCCGGGACAGGGCGTTCCTGGGGCCAACGTCCTGACTTTC
TRBV4-1,once,TRBD2,TRBJ2-1,CASSQAFPGGSYNEQFF,TGCGCCAGCAGCCAAGCTTTTCCGGGAGGCAGCTACAATGAGCAGTTCTTC
TRBV5-1,.,TRBD1,TRBJ1-1,CASSFLQGGNTEAFF,TGCGCCAGCAGCTTCTTACAGGGGGGGAACACTGAAGCTTTCTTT
TRBV7-9,.,.,TRBJ2-4,CASSLGRAAKNIQYF,TGTGCCAGCAGCTTAGGGAGGGCGGCCAAAAACATTCAGTACTTC
TRBV29-1,.,.,TRBJ1-1,CSVEGDTEAFF,TGCAGCGTTGAAGGGGACACTGAAGCTTTCTTT
TRBV10-3,.,.,TRBJ2-7,CAMSTDSYEQYF,TGTGCCATGAGTACGGACAGTTACGAGCAGTACTTC
TRBV10-1,.,.,TRBJ2-1,CASSESRGRNEQFF,TGCGCCAGCAGTGAGTCCAGGGGTAGGAATGAGCAGTTCTTC
TRBV10-1,.,.,TRBJ2-2,CASSETRVTGELFF,TGCGCCAGCAGTGAGACAAGGGTCACCGGGGAGCTGTTTTTT
TRBV15,once,.,TRBJ2-6,CATSRGAQGYSGANVLTF,TGTGCCACCAGCAGAGGGGCGCAAGGCTACTCTGGGGCCAACGTCCTGACTTTC
TRBV5-4,.,.,TRBJ2-7,CASSLDSDHYEQYF,TGTGCCAGCAGCTTGGACAGTGACCACTACGAGCAGTACTTC
TRBV9,.,TRBD2,TRBJ2-7,CASSESGTNSYEQYF,TGTGCCAGCAGCGAGAGCGGGACGAACTCCTACGAGCAGTACTTC
TRBV4-2,.,.,TRBJ1-5,CASSQEAEGPSNQPRGDTQHF,TGTGCCAGCAGCCAAGAGGCTGAGGGACCGAGCAATCAGCCCCGGGGGGACACCCAGCATTTT
TRBV5-1,.,TRBD2,TRBJ2-2,CASSPREGSAGELFF,TGCGCCAGCAGCCCTCGGGAGGGTTCCGCCGGGGAGCTGTTTTTT
TRBV5-1,.,TRBD2,TRBJ2-3,CASSFAGGTDTQYF,TGCGCCAGCAGCTTCGCGGGAGGGACAGATACGCAGTATTTT
TRBV7-2,.,.,TRBJ1-2,CASSPNQGNYGYTF,TGTGCCAGCAGCCCAAACCAGGGCAACTATGGCTACACCTTC
TRBV10-3,.,.,TRBJ2-7,CAISQIPGNYEQYF,TGTGCCATCAGTCAGATTCCGGGAAACTACGAGCAGTACTTC
TRBV11-2,.,TRBD1,TRBJ2-7,CASSWKPDREHEQYF,TGTGCCAGCAGCTGGAAGCCGGACAGGGAACACGAGCAGTACTTC
TRBV11-2,.,.,TRBJ2-7,CASSSSGRPYEQYF,TGTGCCAGCAGCTCAAGTGGTAGACCCTACGAGCAGTACTTC
TRBV11-2,.,.,TRBJ2-4,CASSHIRRQPTLAKNIQYF,TGTGCCAGCAGCCATATCAGGCGGCAGCCTACACTAGCCAAAAACATTCAGTACTTC
TRBV28,once,.,TRBJ2-3,CASSFLTDTQYF,TGTGCCAGCAGTTTCCTGACAGATACGCAGTATTTT
TRBV9,.,.,TRBJ2-1,CASSEPLGLSYNEQFF,TGTGCCAGCAGCGAGCCACTGGGACTGTCCTACAATGAGCAGTTCTTC
TRBV18,.,TRBD2,TRBJ2-5,CASSPSTSTQETQYF,TGTGCCAGCTCACCCTCGACTAGCACCCAAGAGACCCAGTACTTC
TRBV6-6,.,.,TRBJ2-7,CASSLPSASYEQYF,TGTGCCAGCAGTCTACCTAGCGCTTCCTACGAGCAGTACTTC
TRBV28,.,.,TRBJ1-2,CASSLGPYGYTF,TGTGCCAGCAGTTTGGGACCCTATGGCTACACCTTC
TRBV18,.,.,TRBJ1-2,CASSPQDSYGYTF,TGTGCCAGCTCACCGCAGGACAGTTATGGCTACACCTTC
TRBV2,.,.,TRBJ1-4,CAMITRGAEEKLFF,TGTGCCATGATCACGCGGGGGGCTGAGGAAAAACTGTTTTTT
TRBV5-1,.,.,TRBJ2-7,CASSLRQGPTLIYEQYF,TGCGCCAGCAGCTTAAGGCAGGGCCCTACTTTAATCTACGAGCAGTACTTC
TRBV2,.,.,TRBJ2-5,CASSGGRGQETQYF,TGTGCCAGCAGTGGGGGAAGAGGCCAAGAGACCCAGTACTTC
TRBV6-1,.,.,TRBJ2-3,CASSEAKGTQYF,TGTGCCAGCAGTGAAGCTAAGGGTACGCAGTATTTT
TRBV14,.,TRBD2,TRBJ2-1,CASSQIAGNLYNEQFF,TGTGCCAGCAGCCAAATAGCGGGCAACTTATACAATGAGCAGTTCTTC